The 28 T cell receptor beta chains presented below share a single source sample, sequenced in a study of graft-versus-host responses after intestinal transplantation. The table came from immunoSEQ multiplex PCR; TCRdb's copy has only in-frame clones and leaves some out. The sample lists about 91,000 clones, 85% to 95% occurring once. These receptors have no known antigen. The sequences come from unstimulated CD4+ T cells sorted from spleen or lymph node cells, collected before transplant. Receptor source: a human donor who was the organ donor for an intestinal transplant.

V gene TRBV6-1 combines with J gene TRBJ1-5, with 7 bases identical to TRBD1. CDR1 is MNHNS, CDR2 SASEGT, per germline. This CDR3 contains 14 residues. V lost 7 bases and J lost 0; bases outside the gene matches: 3. The CDR3 sequence: CASTGQISNQPQHF. The CDR3 DNA sequence: TGTGCCAGCACGGGACAGATTAGCAATCAGCCCCAGCATTTT.

V is TRBV11-3 and J is TRBJ2-1; D might be TRBD2 (6 bases). This CDR3 is built from 16 residues. V lost 3 bases to trimming and J lost 0 bases, with 12 bases between them. Germline-derived CDR1 and CDR2 are SGHNT and YENEEA. The CDR3 sequence: CASSFRGISSYNEQFF. The CDR3 DNA sequence: TGTGCCAGCAGCTTTCGCGGGATCAGCTCCTACAATGAGCAGTTCTTC.

The chain recombines TRBV4-1 with TRBJ1-3; D unresolved. The CDR3 has 13 amino acids. Between the trimmed V and J ends, which lost 0 bases and 8 bases, there was a span of 8 bases. The germline V gene encodes CDR1 MGHRA and CDR2 YSYEKL. The CDR3 is CASSQEVRDTIYF. The CDR3 DNA sequence: TGCGCCAGCAGCCAAGAAGTAAGAGACACCATATATTTT.

The chain carries TRBV7-6 and TRBJ1-2, with D tentatively TRBD1 (5 bases). CDR1 SGHVS and CDR2 FNYEAQ come from the germline V gene. V shed 2 bases and J shed 8 bases, with 24 bases lying between them. The CDR3 spans 17 residues. CDR3 DNA: TGTGCCAGCAGCTTATGGCCCGCCATGGCGGGCGGGGCGGGCTACACCTTC. It translates to CASSLWPAMAGGAGYTF.

This chain joins TRBV5-1 and TRBJ2-3, with 12 bases matching TRBD2. Germline assignment: CDR1 SGHRS and CDR2 YFSETQ. CDR3 size: 16 residues. Trimming removed 5 bases from V and 3 bases from J; junction bases left unmatched: 7. CDR3 loop: CASRSGLAGRTDTQYF. CDR3 DNA: TGCGCCAGCAGATCTGGACTAGCGGGGCGGACAGATACGCAGTATTTT.

This chain uses TRBV7-9 with TRBJ2-1; 7 nucleotides match TRBD2. V trimming: 3 bases; J trimming: 10 bases; junction bases outside the gene matches: 12. The germline V gene has CDR1 SEHNR and CDR2 FQNEAQ (reference sequence). This CDR3 comprises 15 residues. The CDR3 nucleotides are TGTGCCAGCAGCTTTGCGAGGGAGGGAAACCAAGAGCAGTTCTTC. Translating gives CASSFAREGNQEQFF.

The chain has TRBV6-1 and TRBJ1-6; unclear D gene. CDR3 length: 15 residues. Per the germline V gene, CDR1 is MNHNS and CDR2 is SASEGT. V gave up 5 bases and J gave up 0 bases, with 8 bases separating them. The CDR3 DNA reads TGTGCCAGCAGTTGGGAGAGCTCCTATAATTCACCCCTCCACTTT. Translating gives CASSWESSYNSPLHF.

The chain carries TRBV6-5 and TRBJ1-1; no firm D call. The germline V and J ends were trimmed by 8 bases and 5 bases, with 15 bases remaining between them. The germline gives CDR1 MNHEY, CDR2 SVGAGI. This CDR3 is 13 amino acids long. DNA of the CDR3: TGTGCCAGCCCCAATCCGGGGTGGACTGAAGCTTTCTTT. The encoded protein is CASPNPGWTEAFF.

The chain carries TRBV18 and TRBJ2-5, with 9 bases fitting TRBD2. Germline V CDR1 and CDR2: KGHSH, LQKENI. With 3 bases clipped from V and 0 bases from J, the junction kept 14 bases outside the gene matches. This CDR3 spans 19 amino acids. CDR3 in DNA: TGTGCCAGCTCACCCCTCCAGGGGCTAGCGGGGCGAAACCAAGAGACCCAGTACTTC. Translation: CASSPLQGLAGRNQETQYF.

The V call is TRBV11-3, the J call TRBJ2-2; 8 bases align to TRBD2. The germline V gene has CDR1 SGHNT and CDR2 YENEEA. The CDR3 has 15 amino acids. V was pared by 5 bases and J by 1 base, with 3 bases of the junction left unmatched. CDR3 DNA: TGTGCCAGCAGCCACAGCGGGGGGAACACCGGGGAGCTGTTTTTT. Encoded protein: CASSHSGGNTGELFF.

The J gene is TRBJ2-3, the V gene TRBV7-9; no reliable D call. V lost 8 bases and J 0 bases, leaving 9 bases between the germline ends. This CDR3 comprises 13 residues. The germline CDR1 and CDR2 sequences are SEHNR and FQNEAQ (reference sequence). This chain's CDR3 is CASLYSSTDTQYF. The CDR3 coding sequence is TGTGCCAGCTTATACTCTAGCACAGATACGCAGTATTTT.

The rearrangement joins TRBV5-1 to TRBJ2-2; 9 bases agree with TRBD2. Trimming cost V 0 bases and J 7 bases; bases outside gene matches: 4. CDR3 length: 15 amino acids. Germline V gives CDR1 SGHRS, CDR2 YFSETQ. The CDR3 is CASSLGLAEGGELFF. CDR3 in DNA: TGCGCCAGCAGCTTGGGACTAGCGGAGGGCGGGGAGCTGTTTTTT.

The chain recombines TRBV5-6 with TRBJ2-7; 8 bases are shared with TRBD1. With 1 base clipped from V and 6 bases from J, the junction kept 9 bases outside the gene matches. Germline V lookup: CDR1 SGHDT, CDR2 YYEEEE. The CDR3 spans 15 residues. CDR3 sequence: CASSLFGTGSIEQYF. The CDR3, as DNA: TGTGCCAGCAGCTTGTTCGGGACAGGTTCCATCGAGCAGTACTTC.

The count of this clone is one. The chain couples TRBV18 to TRBJ1-4; TRBD1 is a possible D gene (6 bases). V dropped 1 base and J dropped 0 bases, with 9 bases sitting between them. The CDR3 extends over 16 amino acids. CDR1 and CDR2 (germline): KGHSH, LQKENI. DNA for the CDR3: TGTGCCAGCTCACCACAAGGGGGAGCAACTAATGAAAAACTGTTTTTT. Its translation is CASSPQGGATNEKLFF.

CDR3 sequence: CASSLGWASSYQETQYF. The CDR3 DNA is TGTGCCAGCAGCTTAGGGTGGGCTTCTTCGTACCAAGAGACCCAGTACTTC. The V and J genes are TRBV11-3 and TRBJ2-5; D unresolved. The germline CDR1 and CDR2 sequences are SGHNT and YENEEA. Trimming took off 1 base at V and 0 bases at J, with 15 bases between the two ends. The CDR3 totals 17 residues.

For this clone: The same CDR3 arises from other DNA sequences in this sample as well. The gene calls are TRBV6-6 and TRBJ1-3; 7 nucleotides agree with TRBD1. Unmatched junction bases numbered 4, after V lost 5 bases and J lost 0 bases. The CDR3 extends over 15 amino acids. The germline V gene has CDR1 MNHNY and CDR2 SVGAGI (reference sequence). The CDR3 DNA reads TGTGCCAGCAGTAACAGGGGCAGCTCTGGAAACACCATATATTTT. Translating it yields CASSNRGSSGNTIYF.

The chain is built from TRBV4-2 and TRBJ2-6, with 7 bases that match TRBD1. The CDR3 extends over 16 amino acids. J gave up 2 bases and V 2 bases, and 3 bases lay outside the gene matches. The germline gives CDR1 LGHNA, CDR2 YNFKEQ. The CDR3 loop reads CASSQQTGAGANVLTF. As DNA, the CDR3 is TGTGCCAGCAGCCAACAAACAGGGGCTGGGGCCAACGTCCTGACTTTC.

The chain couples TRBV19 to TRBJ2-2; 8 bases are shared with TRBD1. Germline V gene lookup returns CDR1 LNHDA and CDR2 SQIVND (reference sequence). The ends lost 11 bases at V and 3 bases at J; junction bases unmatched: 17. This CDR3 spans 17 amino acids. The CDR3 DNA follows: TGTGCCGTTGAGTGCTTTGGACAGGGTAAGGACACCGGGGAGCTGTTTTTT. Its translation is CAVECFGQGKDTGELFF. Based on the CDR3 plus reference TRBV19 and TRBJ2-2, the full variable domain is DGGITQSPKYLFRKEGQNVTLSCEQNLNHDAMYWYRQDPGQGLRLIYYSQIVNDFQKGDIAEGYSVSREKKESFPLTVTSAQKNPTAFYLCAVECFGQGKDTGELFFGEGSRLTVL.

The chain uses TRBV5-1 and TRBJ2-5; 10 nucleotides align to TRBD2. After removal of 1 base from V and 5 bases from J, the junction contained 5 bases not matched to a gene. The CDR3 contains 15 residues. Germline-derived CDR1 and CDR2 are SGHRS and YFSETQ. The CDR3 region is CASSLSGRAFETQYF. CDR3 nucleotides: TGCGCCAGCAGCTTGAGCGGGAGGGCGTTCGAGACCCAGTACTTC. The entire variable domain, with the rest obtained from reference TRBV5-1 and TRBJ2-5, is as follows: KAGVTQTPRYLIKTRGQQVTLSCSPISGHRSVSWYQQTPGQGLQFLFEYFSETQRNKGNFPGRFSGRQFSNSRSEMNVSTLELGDSALYLCASSLSGRAFETQYFGPGTRLLVL.

The chain links TRBV29-1 to TRBJ1-1, with TRBD1 matching over 9 bases. From germline, CDR1 is SQVTM and CDR2 ANQGSEA. The CDR3 sequence is 18 residues long. V gave up 1 base and J gave up 0 bases; unmatched junction bases: 12. This CDR3 reads CSVEGLFGTGRLNTEAFF. The CDR3 DNA is TGCAGCGTTGAAGGACTTTTCGGGACAGGGCGGCTGAACACTGAAGCTTTCTTT.

The chain links TRBV28 to TRBJ2-7; 7 bases map to TRBD1. From germline, CDR1 is MDHEN and CDR2 SYDVKM. The trim removed 4 bases at V and 2 bases at J, leaving 5 bases unmatched. This CDR3 region has 14 residues. For the CDR3, the DNA is TGTGCCAGCAGTTCCGGACAGGCCACCTACGAGCAGTACTTC. Its protein product is CASSSGQATYEQYF.

The V call is TRBV28, the J call TRBJ2-3; 12 positions match TRBD2. Losses at the gene ends were 6 bases for V and 0 bases for J; bases not matched to a gene: 13. The CDR3 is 19 residues long. Germline V CDR1 and CDR2: MDHEN, SYDVKM. CDR3 residues: CASSPNPRLAGESTDTQYF. The CDR3 nucleotides are TGTGCCAGCAGCCCTAACCCTCGACTAGCGGGGGAGAGCACAGATACGCAGTATTTT.

CDR3 bases: TGTGCCAGCAGTTTAGTGTACGCGGAAGCTTTCTTT. Translation: CASSLVYAEAFF. The chain couples TRBV28 to TRBJ1-1, with unresolved D. The germline gives CDR1 MDHEN, CDR2 SYDVKM. Trimming shortened V by 2 bases and J by 8 bases, and 9 bases separated the two germline ends. This CDR3 has 12 amino acids.

This sequence joins TRBV18 and TRBJ1-6; no firm D call. With 3 bases removed from V and 5 bases from J, the gap between germline ends came to 8 bases. The CDR3 contains 14 residues. CDR1 and CDR2 (germline): KGHSH, LQKENI. CDR3 in DNA: TGTGCCAGCTCACCGCGGACTCATAATTCACCCCTCCACTTT. Translated, it gives CASSPRTHNSPLHF.

This chain links TRBV7-9 with TRBJ2-7; 15 bases fit TRBD2. V shed 2 bases, J shed 6 bases, and the junction held 2 bases outside the gene matches. Germline loops: CDR1 SEHNR, CDR2 FQNEAQ (reference sequence). This CDR3 is 15 amino acids long. For the CDR3, the DNA is TGTGCCAGCAGCTTACGGACTAGCGGGAGGGGCGAGCAGTACTTC. Residues: CASSLRTSGRGEQYF.

This chain joins TRBV7-5 and TRBJ2-1; the table's D call, TRBD2, was not checked against the DNA. TRBV7-5 represents a pseudogene. The CDR3 runs to 20 residues. CDR3: CARSTYWGAGGRREDVEQFF. CDR3 in DNA: TGTGCCAGAAGCACATATTGGGGGGCCGGCGGACGGCGGGAGGATGTTGAGCAGTTCTTC.

The J gene is TRBJ1-2, the V gene TRBV19; 7 bases are shared with TRBD1. V lost 6 bases, J lost 4 bases, and 8 bases stayed unmatched. The CDR3 is 14 amino acids. The germline CDR1 and CDR2 sequences are LNHDA and SQIVND (reference sequence). The CDR3 here is CASRSGTASYGYTF. CDR3 sequence (DNA): TGTGCCAGTAGGTCCGGGACAGCCTCCTATGGCTACACCTTC.

The V gene is TRBV5-1, the J gene TRBJ2-5; 11 nucleotides match TRBD1. J gave up 7 bases and V 0 bases, and 5 bases lay outside the gene matches. Germline V lookup: CDR1 SGHRS, CDR2 YFSETQ. The CDR3 is made up of 15 amino acids. Here the CDR3 reads CASSLAPGTGGTQYF. The DNA for the CDR3 is TGCGCCAGCAGCTTGGCCCCCGGGACAGGGGGGACCCAGTACTTC.